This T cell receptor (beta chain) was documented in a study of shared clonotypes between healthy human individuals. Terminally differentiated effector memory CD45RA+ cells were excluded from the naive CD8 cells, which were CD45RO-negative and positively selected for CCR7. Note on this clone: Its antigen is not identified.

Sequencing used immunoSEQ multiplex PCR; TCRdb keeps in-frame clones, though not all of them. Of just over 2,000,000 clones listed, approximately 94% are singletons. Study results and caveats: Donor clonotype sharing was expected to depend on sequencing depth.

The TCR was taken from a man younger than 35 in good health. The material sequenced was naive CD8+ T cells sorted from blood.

CDR3 sequence reads: CAWSSWASGNTIYF. Here the CDR3 DNA reads TGTGCCTGGAGTTCCTGGGCCTCCGGAAACACCATATATTTT. This chain uses TRBV30 with TRBJ1-3; D is unclear. Germline V CDR1 and CDR2: GTSNPN, SVGIG (reference sequence). V was shortened by 2 bases and J by 4 bases, with 12 bases between the two germline ends. This CDR3 spans 14 amino acids.